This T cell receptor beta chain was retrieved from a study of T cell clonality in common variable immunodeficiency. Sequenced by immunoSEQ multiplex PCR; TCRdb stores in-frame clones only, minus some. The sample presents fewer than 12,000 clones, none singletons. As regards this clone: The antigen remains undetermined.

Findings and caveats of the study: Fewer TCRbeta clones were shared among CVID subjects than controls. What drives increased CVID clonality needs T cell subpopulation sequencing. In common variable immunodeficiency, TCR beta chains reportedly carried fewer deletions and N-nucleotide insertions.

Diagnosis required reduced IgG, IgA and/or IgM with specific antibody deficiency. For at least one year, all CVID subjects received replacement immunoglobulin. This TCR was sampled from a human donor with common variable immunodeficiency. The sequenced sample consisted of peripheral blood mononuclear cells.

CDR3 sequence reads: CASSDTAMNTEAFF. The sequenced CDR3 bases are TGTGCCAGCAGCGATACAGCTATGAACACTGAA. The rearrangement joins TRBV7-9 to TRBJ1-1; unclear D gene. The sequence runs out 3 residues before the end of the CDR3; the remainder is reconstructed from the germline J gene. This CDR3 is built from 14 residues. The V and J ends lost 5 bases and 0 bases respectively, with 10 bases between them. The germline gives CDR1 SEHNR, CDR2 FQNEAQ (reference sequence).